This record covers a single T cell receptor (beta chain). What it recognizes is unknown. With 7 bases clipped from V and 8 bases from J, the junction kept 12 bases outside the gene matches. Germline CDR1 reads LGHNT; CDR2 reads FRNRAP. The CDR3 is 15 amino acids. A roughly 130-subject validation cohort, separate from the approximately 610-subject first cohort, supplied the donors. The data originate from a study of cytomegalovirus exposure and HLA in healthy donors. Generated by immunoSEQ multiplex PCR, the TCRdb table keeps only in-frame clones and is missing some. The sample carries 100,000 to 150,000 clones, 75% to 90% recorded once. Study results and limitations: That first-cohort TCR clusters tended to co-occur in the 120 or so validation repertoires was found in a later analysis. A few chains linked to CMV were shown in vitro to be specific for CMV antigens.

The sequenced sample was PBMCs. The TCR was taken from a man between 18 and 29 years old in good health and CMV-seropositive. The chain has TRBV12-5 and TRBJ1-2; TRBD1 matches 11 bases. CDR3 DNA sequence: TGTGCTAGTGCCCGGACAGGGGGCGCTTTCGGCGGCTACACCTTC. Protein product: CASARTGGAFGGYTF. Looking up the rest from reference TRBV12-5 and TRBJ1-2 gives the full variable domain: DARVTQTPRHKVTEMGQEVTMRCQPILGHNTVFWYRQTMMQGLELLAYFRNRAPLDDSGMPKDRFSAEMPDATLATLKIQPSEPRDSAVYFCASARTGGAFGGYTFGSGTRLTVV.